The next 13 T cell receptor beta chains were all read from a single sample in a study of blood T cell repertoires in COVID-19. Profiling relied on immunoSEQ multiplex PCR, and the TCRdb table lists in-frame clones only, not all of them. The sample yields 130,000 or so clones, 70% to 90% seen once. The material sequenced was peripheral blood. The receptors stem from a human donor in a cohort sampled during active COVID-19.

The J gene is TRBJ2-3, the V gene TRBV7-9; no definite D call. V shed 0 bases and J shed 0 bases, with 10 bases lying between them. Germline lookup yields CDR1 SEHNR and CDR2 FQNEAQ (reference sequence). The CDR3 covers 16 residues. Written as DNA, the CDR3 is TGTGCCAGCAGCTTAGCGCCGAGCTCTAGCACAGATACGCAGTATTTT. Residues: CASSLAPSSSTDTQYF.

CDR3 residues: CASSQDSQVLARRGGGQYF. The CDR3 coding sequence is TGCGCCAGCAGCCAAGATTCCCAGGTTCTGGCGCGGCGGGGTGGTGGGCAGTATTTT. The chain employs TRBV4-1 and TRBJ2-3; TRBD2 might be the D (6 bases). The CDR3 covers 19 residues. V lost 0 bases and J lost 11, with 30 bases in between. Germline V lookup: CDR1 MGHRA, CDR2 YSYEKL.

The chain links TRBV19 to TRBJ2-3, with 8 bases lining up with TRBD2. Germline V gene sequence: CDR1 LNHDA, CDR2 SQIVND (reference sequence). The CDR3 covers 15 residues. The J segment lost 3 bases and the V segment lost 7 bases, leaving 9 bases of the junction unmatched. CDR3 loop: CASKRAGVPTDTQYF. The DNA of the CDR3 is TGTGCCAGTAAGCGAGCGGGGGTTCCTACAGATACGCAGTATTTT.

The chain carries TRBV12-3 or TRBV12-4 and TRBJ1-1, with TRBD1 matching over 9 bases. CDR3 length: 13 amino acids. The V segment lost 6 bases and the J segment 8 bases; nucleotides outside the gene matches: 7. CDR3 DNA sequence: TGTGCCAGCAGAGACATACAGGGGGCGGAAGCTTTCTTT. It specifies CASRDIQGAEAFF.

The chain carries TRBV6-4 and TRBJ2-1; D gene ambiguous. Germline values: CDR1 MRHNA, CDR2 SNTAGT. Trimming removed 2 bases at V and 6 bases at J, with 11 bases between. This CDR3 spans 14 amino acids. The CDR3 DNA reads TGTGCCAGCAGTGACGTGGCAGTAAGCAATGAGCAGTTCTTC. Amino acids: CASSDVAVSNEQFF.

The chain carries TRBV27 and TRBJ2-1, with 13 bases aligning to TRBD2. In germline, CDR1 is MNHEY, CDR2 SMNVEV (reference sequence). J lost 15 bases, V lost 6 bases, and 14 bases had no gene match. The CDR3 has 15 residues. CDR3 bases: TGTGCCAGCAGAAACACGGGACTAGCGGGACTGTATCTGTTCTTC. This gives the protein CASRNTGLAGLYLFF.

Comment on this clone: This same CDR3 is encoded by further DNA sequences in the sample. CDR3 amino acids: CAWSVQLNTEAFF. CDR3 in DNA: TGTGCCTGGAGTGTACAGCTGAACACTGAAGCTTTCTTT. This sequence joins TRBV30 and TRBJ1-1; the D is unclear. V lost 0 bases and J lost 0, with 5 bases in between. Germline V gene sequence: CDR1 GTSNPN, CDR2 SVGIG (reference sequence). The CDR3 totals 13 residues. Supplemented by reference TRBV30 and TRBJ1-1, the full variable domain reads SQTIHQWPATLVQPVGSPLSLECTVEGTSNPNLYWYRQAAGRGLQLLFYSVGIGQISSEVPQNLSASRPQDRQFILSSKKLLLSDSGFYLCAWSVQLNTEAFFGQGTRLTVV.

The V gene is TRBV18, the J gene TRBJ2-1; D may be TRBD2 (6 bases). The CDR3 covers 14 residues. Trimming left V 2 bases short and J 8 bases short, with 13 bases between. Germline V CDR1 and CDR2: KGHSH, LQKENI. CDR3 amino acids: CASSPVSSADEQFF. The CDR3 region has the DNA TGTGCCAGCTCACCAGTCTCTAGCGCCGATGAGCAGTTCTTC.

The chain combines TRBV10-3 with TRBJ2-1, with D perhaps TRBD1 (5 bases). CDR1 ENHRY and CDR2 SYGVKD come from the germline V gene. CDR3 size: 17 residues. Trimming shortened V by 2 bases and J by 5 bases, and 19 bases separated the two germline ends. DNA of the CDR3: TGTGCCATCAGTGAGCCATGGCGCGTCGGCAGGGACAATGAGCAGTTCTTC. The encoded protein is CAISEPWRVGRDNEQFF.

The chain recombines TRBV11-2 with TRBJ2-1, with TRBD1 matching over 8 bases. Germline values: CDR1 SGHAT, CDR2 FQNNGV. The CDR3 sequence is 16 residues long. The V gene end was trimmed by 1 base and the J gene end by 3 bases; junction bases not matched to a gene: 5. Written as DNA, the CDR3 is TGTGCCAGCAGCTTAGGCGGACAGGGATACTACAATGAGCAGTTCTTC. This sequence encodes CASSLGGQGYYNEQFF.

This chain links TRBV6-1 with TRBJ2-7; possibly TRBD2 for D (5 bases). CDR1 is MNHNS, CDR2 SASEGT, per germline. This CDR3 has 14 residues. With 2 bases removed from V and 6 bases from J, the gap between germline ends came to 14 bases. In nucleotides, the CDR3 is TGTGCCAGCAGTGAAAATACTTTCCGGGGCGAGCAGTACTTC. Protein: CASSENTFRGEQYF.

The V gene is TRBV18, the J gene TRBJ1-1, with D perhaps matching TRBD1 (5 bases). This CDR3 is 15 amino acids long. Germline assignment: CDR1 KGHSH and CDR2 LQKENI. V was shortened by 0 bases and J by 3 bases, with 11 bases between the two germline ends. The CDR3 loop reads CASSPPSLRDTEAFF. The CDR3 nucleotides read TGTGCCAGCTCACCACCAAGTCTCAGGGACACTGAAGCTTTCTTT.

The chain uses TRBV28 and TRBJ2-7; D unclear. V dropped 5 bases and J dropped 0 bases, with 11 bases sitting between them. This CDR3 region has 14 residues. Per germline, CDR1 MDHEN and CDR2 SYDVKM. For the CDR3, the DNA is TGTGCCAGCAGTCCGACAAGAAACTCCTACGAGCAGTACTTC. Encoded protein: CASSPTRNSYEQYF.